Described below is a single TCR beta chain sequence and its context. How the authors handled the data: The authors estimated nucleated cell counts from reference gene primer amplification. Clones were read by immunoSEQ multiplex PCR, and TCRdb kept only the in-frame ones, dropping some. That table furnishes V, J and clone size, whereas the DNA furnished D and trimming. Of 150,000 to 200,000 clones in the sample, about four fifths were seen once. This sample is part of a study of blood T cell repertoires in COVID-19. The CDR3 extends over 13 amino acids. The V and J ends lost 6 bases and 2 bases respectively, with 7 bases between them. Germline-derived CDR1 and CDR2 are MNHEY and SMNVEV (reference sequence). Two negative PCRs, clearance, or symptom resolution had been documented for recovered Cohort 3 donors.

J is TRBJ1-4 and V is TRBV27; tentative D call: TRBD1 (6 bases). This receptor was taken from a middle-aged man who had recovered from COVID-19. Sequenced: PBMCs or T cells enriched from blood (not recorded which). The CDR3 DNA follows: TGTGCCAGCAGACAGGGCACTAATGAAAAACTGTTTTTT. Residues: CASRQGTNEKLFF.